This entry describes one TCR beta chain. This clonotype was seen more than once but under ten times. Its binding antigen is unknown. Qualities for individual bases were not recorded, and no much larger clone is one base off. The data stem from a study of T cells in Graves' hyperthyroidism and ophthalmopathy (dated by TCRdb to the late 2010s). Looking at the study overall: Peripheral blood was sampled at the time of initial diagnosis, prior to any treatment. To identify TCR V-J signatures that set the groups apart, the researchers used a discovery cohort of 100 patients, made up of roughly 40 with Graves' ophthalmopathy and 57 with stable Graves' hyperthyroidism. An independent validation cohort of around 19 hyperthyroidism patients and more than 15 patients who later progressed to ophthalmopathy tested prospective prediction of ophthalmopathy. The approximately 90 discovery patients were randomly split 7:3 into training and test sets. The study also compared thyroid tissue and blood T-cell repertoires from 6 or 7 Graves' hyperthyroidism patients. After blood sampling, hyperthyroidism patients were treated with methimazole at a starting dose of 30 mg daily, and ophthalmopathy patients were treated with high-dose intravenous methylprednisolone. The paper reports TCR Vbeta CDR3 sequencing of more than 120 peripheral blood samples: some 41 ophthalmopathy, 70 to 85 hyperthyroidism and around 17 progressor patients. The research as a whole found: A model built on a 13 V-J signature distinguished ophthalmopathy from stable hyperthyroidism, reaching over 85% sensitivity and about 81% specificity in cross-validation and 80%/75% in testing. During validation, the model predicted progression to ophthalmopathy a median of about 6.5 months ahead of onset, with just under 71% sensitivity and 72.22% specificity. Blood samples also contained most of the expanded thyroid clonotypes (frequency above 0.001), which suggests that blood repertoires may reflect thyroid immune responses. Sample size was not statistically predetermined, and investigators were not blinded to group allocation.

The germline V and J ends show losses of 5 bases and 1 base respectively, and no gene match explains 15 bases of the junction. From the cysteine through the phenylalanine, the CDR3 covers 18 amino acids. This entry keeps only the CDR3 DNA: 54 bases, framed from base 1. CDR1 and CDR2 are drawn from the germline V gene (reference sequence): LNHDA, SQIVND. Stable Graves' hyperthyroidism was defined as the absence of progression to ophthalmopathy over 18 months of follow-up. Hyperthyroidism patients were newly diagnosed, with disease duration under 2 months, and aged 18 to 65 years. The study excluded patients with uncontrolled infections, other autoimmune diseases, pregnancy or lactation. Clinical symptoms, serum thyroxine and TRAb, thyroid ultrasound, and orbital computed tomography formed the basis for the diagnoses. Ficoll-Paque density gradient centrifugation was used to isolate PBMCs from about 9.4 ml of fresh peripheral blood. Trizol reagent was used to extract total RNA, and RNA quality was then checked on an Agilent 2100 Bioanalyzer.

TCR beta CDR3 regions were amplified from RNA transcripts. For the first round of RT-PCR on the TCR CDR3, the HTBI primer set was used together with the Qiagen OneStep RT-PCR kit. The libraries were constructed in a second round of multiplex PCR and then size-selected and purified. The libraries were sequenced on an Illumina HiSeq2000 using paired-end 100 bp reads. As for the original processing: Raw data were processed with SOAPnuke, discarding reads with adapters, uncalled bases, mean Phred below 15, or no exact constant-primer or identifier match. High-quality paired reads were merged with COPE v1.2.5, and unique nucleotide sequences were defined as clonotypes. MiTCR v1.1 was used to align clonotypes to the IMGT TRBV, TRBD and TRBJ reference segments. The analysis included only V-J combinations with a frequency above 0.0001, which together covered more than 99% of the repertoires. The TCS score was defined as F50 (clonal expansion) divided by E x V (chaos), with BLOSUM62-based TCRdist calculated between CDR3 peptides within each V-J. Welch's t-statistics and random forest reduced 500 to 550 V-J features to 10 to 15, which were used in a naive Bayes classifier (R e1071). TCRdb's own reprocessing of the public reads used fastp at Q25 and MiXCR and kept productive beta chains. Entries that share a CDR3 protein sequence are merged under the most common genes and DNA. TCRdb, rather than the study authors, made the V and J calls. The table for this sample lists around 450,000 distinct CDR3 sequences; roughly 13% of them were counted only once. Approximately 5.3% of the sample goes to the ten largest clones.

Source material: blood. The chain couples TRBV19 to TRBJ2-3; 7 middle bases align to TRBD2. This receptor was identified in a woman in her late teens or twenties with Graves' hyperthyroidism. CDR3 sequence: CASSPRDMAGAGTDTQYF. In nucleotide form, the sequence is TGTGCCAGTAGTCCTAGAGATATGGCGGGAGCTGGCACAGATACGCAGTATTTT.